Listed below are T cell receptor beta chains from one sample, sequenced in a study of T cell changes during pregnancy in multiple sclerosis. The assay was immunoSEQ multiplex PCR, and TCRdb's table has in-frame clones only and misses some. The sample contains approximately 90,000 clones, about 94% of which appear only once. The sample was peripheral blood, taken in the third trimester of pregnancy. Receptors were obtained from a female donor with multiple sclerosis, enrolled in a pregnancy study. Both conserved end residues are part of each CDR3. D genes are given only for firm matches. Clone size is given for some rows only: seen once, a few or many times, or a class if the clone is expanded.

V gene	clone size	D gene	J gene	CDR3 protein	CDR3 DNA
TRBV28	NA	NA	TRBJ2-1	CASSSPTPGRVFF	TGTGCCAGCAGTTCCCCGACCCCCGGGCGGGTGTTCTTC
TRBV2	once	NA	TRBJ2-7	CASSFTLGGMYEQYF	TGTGCCAGCAGCTTCACCCTAGGAGGGATGTACGAGCAGTACTTC
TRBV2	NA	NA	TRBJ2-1	CASRTGTVSYNEQFF	TGTGCCAGCAGGACAGGGACTGTTTCCTACAATGAGCAGTTCTTC
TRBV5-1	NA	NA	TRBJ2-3	CASIWRDTQYF	TGCGCCAGCATCTGGAGGGATACGCAGTATTTT
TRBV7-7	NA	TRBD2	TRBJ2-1	CASSLGPLGTSGYNEQFF	TGTGCCAGCAGCCTCGGACCTCTGGGGACTAGCGGATACAATGAGCAGTTCTTC
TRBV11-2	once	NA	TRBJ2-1	CASSFLGQGFNNEQFF	TGTGCCAGCAGCTTTTTAGGGCAGGGGTTTAACAATGAGCAGTTCTTC
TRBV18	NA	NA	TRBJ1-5	CASSPGVSNQPQHF	TGTGCCAGCTCTCCCGGGGTGAGCAATCAGCCCCAGCATTTT
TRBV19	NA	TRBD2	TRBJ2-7	CASSTGLAAYAGEQYF	TGTGCCAGTAGTACCGGACTAGCAGCGTATGCGGGGGAGCAGTACTTC
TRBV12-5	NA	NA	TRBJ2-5	CASGLRDSVAQYF	TGTGCTAGTGGTTTGAGGGACTCGGTGGCCCAGTACTTC
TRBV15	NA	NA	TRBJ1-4	CATSRDRGWGEDEKLFF	TGTGCCACCAGCAGAGATCGGGGTTGGGGGGAAGATGAAAAACTGTTTTTT
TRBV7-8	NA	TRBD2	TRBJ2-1	CASRAGDYNEQFF	TGTGCCAGCAGAGCGGGAGATTACAATGAGCAGTTCTTC
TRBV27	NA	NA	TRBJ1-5	CASSFYRSNQPQHF	TGTGCCAGCAGTTTTTATCGGAGCAATCAGCCCCAGCATTTT
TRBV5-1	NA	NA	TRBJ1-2	CASSLTGGVDYGYTF	TGCGCCAGCAGCTTGACCGGAGGGGTGGACTATGGCTACACCTTC
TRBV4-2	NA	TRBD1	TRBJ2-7	CASSPEDRARTYEQYF	TGTGCCAGCAGCCCAGAGGACAGGGCGAGGACCTACGAGCAGTACTTC
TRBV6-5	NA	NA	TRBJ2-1	CASSYGQGNNEQFF	TGTGCCAGCAGTTACGGCCAGGGGAACAATGAGCAGTTCTTC
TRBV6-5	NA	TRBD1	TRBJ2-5	CASSQQGTQETQYF	TGTGCCAGCAGCCAACAGGGGACACAAGAGACCCAGTACTTC
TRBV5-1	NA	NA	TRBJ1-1	CASSRGTEAFF	TGCGCCAGCAGCAGGGGCACTGAAGCTTTCTTT
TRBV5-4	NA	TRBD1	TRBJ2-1	CASSPDGTGGGDEQFF	TGTGCCAGCAGCCCCGACGGGACAGGGGGCGGCGATGAGCAGTTCTTC
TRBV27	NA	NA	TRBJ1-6	CASMGSSYNSPLHF	TGTGCCAGCATGGGGAGCTCCTATAATTCACCCCTCCACTTT
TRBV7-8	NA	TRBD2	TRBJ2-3	CASSHQGASGRSRSTDTQYF	TGTGCCAGCAGCCATCAAGGAGCTAGCGGGAGGTCAAGGAGCACAGATACGCAGTATTTT
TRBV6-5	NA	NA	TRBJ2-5	CASSPQQKTQYF	TGTGCCAGCAGCCCCCAACAGAAGACCCAGTACTTC
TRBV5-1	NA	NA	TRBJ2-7	CASSRQTRGEQYF	TGCGCCAGCAGCCGACAGACCCGGGGGGAGCAGTACTTC
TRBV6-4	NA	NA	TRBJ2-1	CASSDSSGSYNEQFF	TGTGCCAGCAGTGACTCTAGCGGCTCCTACAATGAGCAGTTCTTC
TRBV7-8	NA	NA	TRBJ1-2	CASSPGQISYGYTF	TGTGCCAGCAGCCCTGGACAGATATCCTATGGCTACACCTTC
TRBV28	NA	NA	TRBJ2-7	CASSLAAYEQYF	TGTGCCAGCAGTTTAGCAGCCTACGAGCAGTACTTC
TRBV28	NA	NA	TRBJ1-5	CASSQGGGYSNQPQHF	TGTGCCAGCAGCCAAGGCGGGGGTTATAGCAATCAGCCCCAGCATTTT
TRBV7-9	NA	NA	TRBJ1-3	CASSLGQSGNTIYF	TGTGCCAGCAGCTTAGGGCAGTCTGGAAACACCATATATTTT
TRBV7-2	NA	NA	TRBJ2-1	CASSSTGVDEQFF	TGTGCCAGCAGCTCGACAGGAGTGGATGAGCAGTTCTTC
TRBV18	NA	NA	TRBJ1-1	CASSPAKGQNTEAFF	TGTGCCAGCTCACCCGCAAAGGGACAGAACACTGAAGCTTTCTTT
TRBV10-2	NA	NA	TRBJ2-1	CASRDWRVEDEQFF	TGCGCCAGCAGGGATTGGAGGGTTGAAGATGAGCAGTTCTTC
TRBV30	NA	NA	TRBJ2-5	CAWRAWRERPVETQYF	TGTGCCTGGAGAGCCTGGCGGGAAAGGCCGGTGGAGACCCAGTACTTC
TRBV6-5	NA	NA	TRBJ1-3	CASSVTVSGNTIYF	TGTGCCAGCAGCGTGACAGTCTCTGGAAACACCATATATTTT
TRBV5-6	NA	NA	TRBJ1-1	CASSLGTLQWRAEAFF	TGTGCCAGCAGCTTGGGGACTCTCCAGTGGCGGGCTGAAGCTTTCTTT
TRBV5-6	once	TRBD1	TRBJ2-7	CASSLTGGEQYF	TGTGCCAGCAGCTTGACAGGGGGCGAGCAGTACTTC
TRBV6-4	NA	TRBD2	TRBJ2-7	CASSATSGSYEQYF	TGTGCCAGCAGCGCGACTAGCGGGTCCTACGAGCAGTACTTC
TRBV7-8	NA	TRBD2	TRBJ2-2	CASSPLGTSPGELFF	TGTGCCAGCAGCCCCCTGGGGACTAGCCCCGGGGAGCTGTTTTTT
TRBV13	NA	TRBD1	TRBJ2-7	CASSRGGQGRYEQYF	TGTGCCAGCAGTCGAGGAGGACAGGGGCGGTACGAGCAGTACTTC
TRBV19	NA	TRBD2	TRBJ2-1	CARSGTSAYNEQFF	TGTGCCAGATCCGGGACTAGCGCCTACAATGAGCAGTTCTTC
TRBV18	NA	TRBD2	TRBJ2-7	CASSLWGTSGRKSNEQYF	TGTGCCAGCTCACTGTGGGGGACTAGCGGGAGAAAAAGCAACGAGCAGTACTTC
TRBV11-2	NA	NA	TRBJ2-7	CASSLDRGYEQYF	TGTGCCAGCAGCTTAGATCGGGGGTACGAGCAGTACTTC
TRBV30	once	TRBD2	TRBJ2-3	CAWNLAGSMDTQYF	TGTGCCTGGAACCTAGCGGGAAGTATGGATACGCAGTATTTT
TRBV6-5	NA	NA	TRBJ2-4	CASSYSRVAKNIQYF	TGTGCCAGCAGTTACTCGAGAGTAGCCAAAAACATTCAGTACTTC
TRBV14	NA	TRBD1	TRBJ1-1	CASSQMGTGEAFF	TGTGCCAGCAGCCAAATGGGGACAGGGGAGGCTTTCTTT
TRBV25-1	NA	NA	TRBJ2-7	CATTKPGMGSYEQYF	TGTGCCACCACAAAGCCGGGGATGGGATCCTACGAGCAGTACTTC
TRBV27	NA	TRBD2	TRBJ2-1	CASSPGGPNNEQFF	TGTGCCAGCAGCCCGGGAGGGCCAAACAATGAGCAGTTCTTC
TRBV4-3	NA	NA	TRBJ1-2	CASSHDVTGLDGYTF	TGCGCCAGCAGCCATGATGTTACGGGACTCGATGGCTACACCTTC